Below are 20 T cell receptor beta chains sequenced from a single sample in a study of regulatory T cells in long-lasting Graves disease. Time point given: newly diagnosed GD, antithyroid drugs for less than 3 months. PBMC RNA served as the TCR library source. For TCR beta, libraries came from iRepertoire HTBI primers and Arm-PCR of CDR3 regions. MiXCR, applied by TCRdb to the multiplex PCR reads, yields one record per CDR3 protein. The table records roughly 520,000 distinct CDR3 sequences, 12% of them present only once. In addition, the sample was reused for a study of T cells in Graves' hyperthyroidism and ophthalmopathy.

Sequencing used peripheral blood mononuclear cells (PBMCs), obtained at new diagnosis, from a patient treated with antithyroid drugs. These receptor sequences come from a woman in her thirties with Graves disease.

The chain is built from TRBV19 and TRBJ1-3, with D unresolved. The CDR3 runs 13 residues. Germline CDR1 reads LNHDA; CDR2 reads SQIVND (reference sequence). Trimming removed 3 bases from V and 4 bases from J, with 7 bases in between. The CDR3 loop reads CASSMDAGNTIYF. The CDR3 DNA reads TGTGCCAGTAGTATGGACGCGGGAAACACCATATATTTT.

The chain employs TRBV11-2 and TRBJ2-7; 7 nucleotides align to TRBD1. CDR1 is SGHAT, CDR2 FQNNGV, per germline. V gave up 4 bases and J gave up 5 bases; unmatched junction bases: 8. The CDR3 spans 14 residues. CDR3 sequence: CASSSTGKGNEQYF. The CDR3 region has the DNA TGTGCCAGCAGCTCGACAGGGAAGGGGAACGAGCAGTACTTC.

The rearrangement links TRBV12-3 or TRBV12-4 to TRBJ2-6, with D possibly matching TRBD1 (6 bases). V gave up 4 bases and J gave up 1 base, with 14 bases separating them. This CDR3 spans 17 amino acids. The CDR3: CASSSRTAKSGANVLTF. CDR3 sequence (DNA): TGTGCCAGCAGTTCCAGGACAGCTAAGTCTGGGGCCAACGTCCTGACTTTC.

The table lists this clonotype with many counts. The rearrangement uses TRBV6-2 or TRBV6-3 and TRBJ2-6; D assignment may be TRBD1 or TRBD2 (5 bases each). CDR1 and CDR2 from the germline V gene are MNHEY and SVGEGT. V lost 5 bases to trimming and J lost 14 bases, with 13 bases between them. CDR3 length: 12 amino acids. The CDR3 region is CASSRQGTFLTF. In nucleotides, the CDR3 is TGTGCCAGCAGTCGACAAGGGACGTTCCTGACTTTC.

V gene TRBV5-6 combines with J gene TRBJ2-5; tentatively, D is TRBD1 (5 bases). Germline lookup yields CDR1 SGHDT and CDR2 YYEEEE. V lost 1 base and J lost 2, with 12 bases in between. The CDR3 extends over 15 amino acids. This CDR3 is CASSLFTTVQETQYF. CDR3 DNA sequence: TGTGCCAGCAGCTTGTTTACGACAGTTCAAGAGACCCAGTACTTC.

This clonotype was recorded once. This chain uses TRBV7-2 with TRBJ2-7, with D unclear. There are 14 residues in the CDR3. V shed 3 bases and J shed 0 bases, with 9 bases lying between them. The germline CDR1 and CDR2 sequences are SGHTA and FQGNSA. CDR3: CASSFHGPSYEQYF. Written as DNA, the CDR3 is TGTGCCAGCAGCTTCCATGGGCCCTCCTACGAGCAGTACTTC.

The gene calls are TRBV7-2 and TRBJ2-7, with TRBD2 identical over 15 bases. Germline loops: CDR1 SGHTA, CDR2 FQGNSA. Germline trimming cut 2 bases from V and 1 base from J; bases unmatched to any gene: 6. The CDR3 totals 18 residues. CDR3 region: CASSLRTSGRGGSYEQYF. In DNA form, the CDR3 reads TGTGCCAGCAGCTTACGGACTAGCGGGAGGGGAGGGTCCTACGAGCAGTACTTC.

This clonotype was detected many times. This chain joins TRBV19 and TRBJ1-1; no definite D call. The CDR3 is 15 residues long. V lost 7 bases, J lost 0 bases, and 15 bases lay in between. Germline CDR1 reads LNHDA; CDR2 reads SQIVND (reference sequence). The chain's CDR3 is CASTLPGAVNTEAFF. The CDR3 DNA follows: TGTGCCAGTACCCTCCCAGGCGCAGTGAACACTGAAGCTTTCTTT.

Many counts were recorded for this clonotype. This chain links TRBV10-3 with TRBJ2-7, with TRBD2 as a possible D gene (5 bases). Trimming pared 8 bases from V and 5 bases from J, leaving 13 bases between. Germline-derived CDR1 and CDR2 are ENHRY and SYGVKD. The CDR3 extends over 12 amino acids. CDR3 loop: CAIGSSANEQYF. The CDR3 DNA is TGTGCCATCGGAAGTAGCGCCAACGAGCAGTACTTC.

This clonotype was observed at least ten times. CDR3 bases: TGTGCCAGCAGTTCTCGGGGCGCAGACGAGCAGTACTTC. Its translation: CASSSRGADEQYF. The rearrangement uses TRBV27 and TRBJ2-7; D tentatively fits TRBD1 or TRBD2 (5 bases each). Germline V lookup: CDR1 MNHEY, CDR2 SMNVEV (reference sequence). Trimming removed 4 bases at V and 5 bases at J, with 12 bases between. The CDR3 has 13 amino acids.

This clonotype was observed at least ten times. The chain uses TRBV7-2 and TRBJ2-3; D is undetermined. This CDR3 has 14 residues. Germline V gene sequence: CDR1 SGHTA, CDR2 FQGNSA. V was trimmed by 0 bases and J by 6 bases, leaving 10 bases between them. CDR3 DNA sequence: TGTGCCAGCAGCTTAGCACTCCCTGGGGATACGCAGTATTTT. Translated: CASSLALPGDTQYF.

This clonotype was counted many times. The chain is built from TRBV7-8 and TRBJ2-5; TRBD1 or TRBD2 may be the D gene (5 bases each). The CDR3 covers 13 residues. With 7 bases removed from V and 5 bases from J, the gap between germline ends came to 14 bases. The germline V gene encodes CDR1 SGHVS and CDR2 FQNEAQ. The CDR3 loop reads CASTDPGAETQYF. The CDR3 nucleotides are TGTGCCAGCACCGATCCCGGGGCGGAGACCCAGTACTTC.

This clonotype occurred many times. The chain couples TRBV30 to TRBJ1-3; D call uncertain. Trimming removed 3 bases from V and 6 bases from J, with 12 bases in between. This CDR3 is 13 amino acids long. The germline gives CDR1 GTSNPN, CDR2 SVGIG (reference sequence). CDR3 in DNA: TGTGCCTGGAGCCGTAATTCGGAAAACACCATATATTTT. It yields the protein CAWSRNSENTIYF.

At least ten counts were recorded for this clonotype. The chain carries TRBV19 and TRBJ1-2; 11 bases line up with TRBD1. In germline, CDR1 is LNHDA, CDR2 SQIVND (reference sequence). V shed 5 bases, J shed 4 bases, and the junction held 3 bases outside the gene matches. This CDR3 spans 14 amino acids. This CDR3 is CASSGTGGFYGYTF. The CDR3 DNA is TGTGCCAGTAGTGGGACAGGGGGTTTCTATGGCTACACCTTC.

This clonotype was seen a few times. The chain couples TRBV29-1 to TRBJ1-1; D might be TRBD1 (6 bases). The germline gives CDR1 SQVTM, CDR2 ANQGSEA. The CDR3 loop spans 13 amino acids. CDR3 nucleotides: TGCAGTATTAACAAACAGGGGAACACTGAAGCTTTCTTT. Translating gives CSINKQGNTEAFF.

This clonotype was counted between two and nine times. The rearrangement links TRBV9 to TRBJ2-7, with 9 bases fitting TRBD2. V dropped 2 bases and J dropped 5; count of bases not matched to a gene: 14. This CDR3 contains 17 residues. The germline CDR1 and CDR2 sequences are SGDLS and YYNGEE. CDR3 DNA: TGTGCCAGCAGCGTTGGGGCGGGAGGGCCCCTCAACCACGAGCAGTACTTC. The encoded protein is CASSVGAGGPLNHEQYF.

This clonotype was seen at least ten times. The V and J genes are TRBV12-3 or TRBV12-4 and TRBJ1-2; D is unclear. CDR3 length: 15 residues. Trimming cost V 5 bases and J 7 bases, with 20 bases left between them. The CDR3 protein is CASSPAGTRASGYTF. Here the CDR3 DNA reads TGTGCCAGCAGTCCAGCGGGAACCCGAGCAAGTGGCTACACCTTC.

This clonotype was detected many times. The chain employs TRBV7-8 and TRBJ2-4; a weak D match, TRBD2 (6 bases). The CDR3 runs 14 residues. Germline lookup yields CDR1 SGHVS and CDR2 FQNEAQ. V lost 4 bases to trimming and J lost 5 bases, with 12 bases between them. The CDR3 protein is CASSSLGEENIQYF. The CDR3 nucleotides read TGTGCCAGCAGCTCCTTAGGGGAGGAAAACATTCAGTACTTC. Full variable domain (missing parts from reference TRBV7-8 and TRBJ2-4): GAGVSQSPRYKVAKRGQDVALRCDPISGHVSLFWYQQALGQGPEFLTYFQNEAQLDKSGLPSDRFFAERPEGSVSTLKIQRTQQEDSAVYLCASSSLGEENIQYFGAGTRLSVL.

This clonotype was counted only a few times. V usage is TRBV27 and J usage is TRBJ2-7; D unresolved. The CDR3 totals 17 residues. Germline V gene lookup returns CDR1 MNHEY and CDR2 SMNVEV (reference sequence). V lost 6 bases and J 0 bases, leaving 21 bases between the germline ends. The CDR3 sequence is CASSALRQAWSSYEQYF. The CDR3 DNA is TGTGCCAGCAGCGCCCTTAGGCAGGCCTGGAGCTCCTACGAGCAGTACTTC.

In its sample, this clonotype was seen many times. This chain uses TRBV11-2 with TRBJ2-1; 13 bases match TRBD2. Germline V lookup: CDR1 SGHAT, CDR2 FQNNGV. V lost 5 bases to trimming and J lost 1 base; unmatched junction nucleotides: 17. The CDR3 runs to 21 residues. CDR3 loop: CASSVGDPWTSGSSSYNEQFF. In DNA, the CDR3 is TGTGCCAGCAGCGTAGGCGACCCATGGACTAGCGGGAGCTCGTCCTACAATGAGCAGTTCTTC.